These T cell receptor beta chains were read from a single sample in a study of blood T cell repertoires in COVID-19. Sequencing was performed with immunoSEQ multiplex PCR; in TCRdb, only in-frame clones are kept and a portion is missing. The repertoire consists of 70,000 to 95,000 clones, with 75% to 85% occurring once and the leading ten covering approximately 40%. The sequenced material came from peripheral blood. These TCRs come from a man aged 55 to 70 with COVID-19, enrolled during active disease. CDR3s include the opening cysteine and the closing phenylalanine or tryptophan. The D gene is left open where the match is weak. Some rows mark clone size as missing; the rest say once, few, many or name a class of expanded clone.

14,TRBV15,few,TRBJ2-7,.,TGTGCCACCAGCAGAGATATACTAGCCTACGAGCAGTACTTC,CATSRDILAYEQYF
13,TRBV3-1/TRBV3-2,.,TRBJ2-5,.,TGTGCCAGCAGGCCAACTAGCTGGGGGTTCCAGTACTTC,CASRPTSWGFQYF
18,TRBV11-2,once,TRBJ2-2,TRBD2,TGTGCCAGCAGCTTAGTTTGGACTAGCGGACCGAGGACCGGGGAGCTGTTTTTT,CASSLVWTSGPRTGELFF
19,TRBV5-6,.,TRBJ1-2,.,TGTGCCAGCAGCTCTGGATTACAGGGAGACCCCTCAAATGGCTATGGCTACACCTTC,CASSSGLQGDPSNGYGYTF
15,TRBV4-3,.,TRBJ2-3,TRBD2,TGCGCCAGCAGCCTTAGCGGGAGGACCACAGATACGCAGTATTTT,CASSLSGRTTDTQYF
15,TRBV9,.,TRBJ2-3,TRBD1,TGTGCCAGCAGCTCCCGGGACAGGCCTACAGATACGCAGTATTTT,CASSSRDRPTDTQYF
14,TRBV18,.,TRBJ1-5,.,TGTGCCAGCTCACCACTTCCGGGGGATCAGCCCCAGCATTTT,CASSPLPGDQPQHF
16,TRBV4-1,.,TRBJ1-1,.,TGCGCCAGCAGCCAAGATCACGGTGTTTTGAACACTGAAGCTTTCTTT,CASSQDHGVLNTEAFF
17,TRBV6-2/TRBV6-3,.,TRBJ1-1,.,TGTGCCAGCAGTTACGTCGGGCTGATGCGGGCGAACACTGAAGCTTTCTTT,CASSYVGLMRANTEAFF
15,TRBV9,.,TRBJ2-7,TRBD1,TGTGCCAGCAGCTCTGGGACAGGGGGCCCCCACGAGCAGTACTTC,CASSSGTGGPHEQYF
14,TRBV19,.,TRBJ2-7,TRBD1,TGTGCCAGTAGTGGGGGACAGACGGCCTACGAGCAGTACTTC,CASSGGQTAYEQYF
15,TRBV6-5,.,TRBJ2-2,.,TGTGCCAGCAGTCTTGAGTACAGGGTGACCGGGGAGCTGTTTTTT,CASSLEYRVTGELFF
15,TRBV5-4,.,TRBJ2-7,.,TGTGCCAGCAGCCCACTGGCGGGACGCTCCTACGAGCAGTACTTC,CASSPLAGRSYEQYF
15,TRBV2,once,TRBJ2-7,TRBD1,TGTGCCAGCAGGCCTTACAGGGGGATAACCTACGAGCAGTACTTC,CASRPYRGITYEQYF
15,TRBV3-1/TRBV3-2,.,TRBJ1-6,.,TGTGCCAGCAGCCAGAGATCGGGGTTCGGATCACCCCTCCACTTT,CASSQRSGFGSPLHF
17,TRBV5-1,.,TRBJ1-6,.,TGCGCCAGCAGCTTGGGTGGTGTGAGCTCCTATAATTCACCCCTCCACTTT,CASSLGGVSSYNSPLHF
13,TRBV3-1/TRBV3-2,.,TRBJ1-1,.,TGTGCCAGCAGCTCCTGGGGGGACACTGAAGCTTTCTTT,CASSSWGDTEAFF
13,TRBV30,.,TRBJ2-7,TRBD1,TGTGCCTCCAGACAGGGTGATTACAACGAGCAGTACTTC,CASRQGDYNEQYF
15,TRBV24-1,.,TRBJ2-3,TRBD2,TGTGCCACCAGTGTTGGGACTAGCAGAGCAGATACGCAGTATTTT,CATSVGTSRADTQYF
16,TRBV9,once,TRBJ2-3,TRBD1,TGTGCCAGCAGCGTAGAAGGGACAGGGGGCTGGAATACGCAGTATTTT,CASSVEGTGGWNTQYF
16,TRBV11-2,.,TRBJ2-1,TRBD2,TGTGCCAGCAGCTTAACCCCCACTAGCGCCTACAATGAGCAGTTCTTC,CASSLTPTSAYNEQFF
13,TRBV6-2/TRBV6-3,few,TRBJ2-1,TRBD1,TGTGCCAGCAGTTACCTCGGGACAGATGAGCAGTTCTTC,CASSYLGTDEQFF
16,TRBV18,few,TRBJ2-1,TRBD1,TGTGCCAGCTCATTCCCGGGACAGGGCGTTAACAATGAGCAGTTCTTC,CASSFPGQGVNNEQFF
14,TRBV4-1,.,TRBJ1-4,TRBD1,TGCGCCAGCAGTCAGAGACAGGGCAGCGAAAAACTGTTTTTT,CASSQRQGSEKLFF
13,TRBV6-5,.,TRBJ1-6,.,TGTGCCAGCAGGGGCCTTGCGAATTCACCCCTCCACTTT,CASRGLANSPLHF
14,TRBV20-1,.,TRBJ2-1,.,TGCAGTGCTAGTAAGCCCACTAGCTACAATGAGCAGTTCTTC,CSASKPTSYNEQFF
15,TRBV23-1,few,TRBJ2-3,.,TGCGCCAGCAGTCAATCGGCTGACAAGCCCGCTACGCAGTATTTT,CASSQSADKPATQYF
16,TRBV19,.,TRBJ2-1,TRBD2,TGTGCCAGTAGTATCTCTAGCGGGTCGGCCTACAATGAGCAGTTCTTC,CASSISSGSAYNEQFF
16,TRBV7-9,once,TRBJ2-1,TRBD2,TGTGCCAGCAGCCCCCCGGGACTAGTGAAGTACAATGAGCAGTTCTTC,CASSPPGLVKYNEQFF
15,TRBV10-2,few,TRBJ2-7,TRBD1,TGCGCCAGCAGAAAAGACAGGGGGGGTTCCTACGAGCAGTACTTC,CASRKDRGGSYEQYF
13,TRBV5-1,.,TRBJ1-1,.,TGCGCCAGCCGAGACAGCATGAACACTGAAGCTTTCTTT,CASRDSMNTEAFF
14,TRBV5-1,.,TRBJ2-7,TRBD1,TGCGCCAGCAGCTTGGACGGCAGGGGGTACGAGCAGTACTTC,CASSLDGRGYEQYF
16,TRBV5-1,once,TRBJ2-1,TRBD1,TGCGCCAGCAGCCCGTGGACAGGTCCGGGGCACAATGAGCAGTTCTTC,CASSPWTGPGHNEQFF
16,TRBV14,.,TRBJ2-2,.,TGTGCCAGCAGCCTTAGACTGAACGCGAACACCGGGGAGCTGTTTTTT,CASSLRLNANTGELFF
16,TRBV10-3,few,TRBJ1-2,.,TGTGCCATCAGTGAGTCGACGCGGGGTGCGGGCTATGGCTACACCTTC,CAISESTRGAGYGYTF
16,TRBV5-5,.,TRBJ2-3,TRBD2,TGTGCCAGCCGCTTGGGGGGGGGCGGGAGGGCCCTCCCTGGGTATTTT,CASRLGGGGRALPGYF
11,TRBV6-5,.,TRBJ1-1,.,TGTGCCAGCAGCCACACAGCAGAAGCTTTCTTT,CASSHTAEAFF
13,TRBV6-6,few,TRBJ1-2,.,TGTGCCAGCAGTCCAGACACTGGTGGTGGCTACACCTTC,CASSPDTGGGYTF
13,TRBV19,once,TRBJ1-2,.,TGTGCCAGTAGTATTGGGGGAGGCTATGGCTACACCTTC,CASSIGGGYGYTF
13,TRBV12-3/TRBV12-4,.,TRBJ2-7,TRBD1,TGTGCCAGCAGTTTGAGGACAGGGGACGAGCAGTACTTC,CASSLRTGDEQYF
14,TRBV7-3,.,TRBJ2-3,TRBD2,TGTGCCAGCAGTACGGGAGGGGACACAGATACGCAGTATTTT,CASSTGGDTDTQYF
16,TRBV5-8,.,TRBJ1-5,TRBD1,TGTGCCAGCAGCTTGGGAGACAGGGGAAGCAATCAGCCCCAGCATTTT,CASSLGDRGSNQPQHF
11,TRBV7-8,.,TRBJ2-7,.,TGTGCCAGCAGCTTGGGACACGAGGAGTACTTC,CASSLGHEEYF
12,TRBV7-2,.,TRBJ1-5,TRBD1,TGTGCCAGCAGCTCCAGACAGGGGACCCAGCATTTT,CASSSRQGTQHF
12,TRBV19,.,TRBJ1-2,TRBD1,TGTGCCGGTAGACAGGGTAACTATGGCTACACCTTC,CAGRQGNYGYTF
15,TRBV19,.,TRBJ1-4,.,TGTGCCAGTAGTATCCAGGGGACGTCTAATGAAAAACTGTTTTTT,CASSIQGTSNEKLFF
13,TRBV12-3/TRBV12-4,.,TRBJ1-5,.,TGTGCCAGCAGTTTGGGCAGTCATCAGCCCCAGCATTTT,CASSLGSHQPQHF
16,TRBV5-5,.,TRBJ1-2,TRBD1,TGTGCCAGCATCCGGGACAGGGGGCGGCTAAACTATGGCTACACCTTC,CASIRDRGRLNYGYTF
15,TRBV5-1,.,TRBJ2-7,TRBD1,TGCGCCAGCAGCTGGGCCGGGACAGGGGACTACGAGCAGTACTTC,CASSWAGTGDYEQYF
14,TRBV30,.,TRBJ2-6,.,TGTGCCTGGAGTGGCGGCTCTGGGGCCAACGTCCTGACTTTC,CAWSGGSGANVLTF
16,TRBV6-1,.,TRBJ2-3,.,TGTGCCAGCAGTGAATTTACTAGCATTAGCACAGATACGCAGTATTTT,CASSEFTSISTDTQYF
13,TRBV30,.,TRBJ1-2,.,TGTGCCTGGAAACCAGGTTCCGGCTATGGCTACACCTTC,CAWKPGSGYGYTF
16,TRBV7-7,.,TRBJ2-3,TRBD2,TGTGCTAGCAGCCGCTCGGGCGGGGGGGCCCGCGATACGCAGTATTTT,CASSRSGGGARDTQYF
14,TRBV10-3,.,TRBJ1-2,TRBD1,TGTGCCATCAGCGAGGACAGGATTTTCTATGGCTACACCTTC,CAISEDRIFYGYTF